A single sample gave rise to the 8 T cell receptor beta chains below, sequenced in a study of identical twins. TCRdb independently ran MiXCR on the 5' RACE reads; one entry per CDR3 protein. The data contain about 890,000 distinct CDR3 sequences, 9% to 15% of them singletons. The sample also formed part of further work on yellow fever vaccine responses in identical twins.

Material: PBMCs. The receptors were sampled from a woman between 18 and 29 years old in good health.

The chain is built from TRBV5-6 and TRBJ2-7; perhaps D is TRBD1 or TRBD2 (5 bases each). Trimming took 2 bases from V and 6 from J, leaving 18 bases between them. Germline CDR1 SGHDT, CDR2 YYEEEE. This CDR3 is 15 amino acids long. In DNA, the CDR3 is TGTGCCAGCAGCTTAGGTTGGGGGAGAGCAGTCGAGCAGTACTTC. The encoded protein is CASSLGWGRAVEQYF.

Remarks on this clonotype: A much larger clone sits a single nucleotide away, making a read error possible. The CDR3 DNA reads as TGTGCCAGCAGCTTAGGTGGGGTCAAGCTCTATGGCTACACCTTC. It translates to CASSLGGVKLYGYTF. The genes are TRBV7-2 and TRBJ1-2; D remains unclear. Trimming removed 1 base at V and 4 bases at J, with 13 bases between. The CDR3 contains 15 residues. CDR1 and CDR2 from the germline V gene are SGHTA and FQGNSA.

The chain has TRBV15 and TRBJ2-2; 7 bases line up with TRBD2. The CDR3 length is 19 residues. Trimming took 0 bases from V and 5 from J; bases not matched to a gene: 15. In germline, CDR1 is LNHNV, CDR2 YYDKDF (reference sequence). CDR3 sequence (DNA): TGTGCCACCAGCAGAGAGGGTCCCGTTTTGGGAGGGCGAACCGGGGAGCTGTTTTTT. Its translation: CATSREGPVLGGRTGELFF.

A few counts support this clonotype. The rearrangement joins TRBV13 to TRBJ1-6; no clear D gene. This CDR3 comprises 14 residues. V dropped 4 bases and J dropped 8 bases, with 12 bases sitting between them. Germline CDR1 reads PRHDT; CDR2 reads FYEKMQ (reference sequence). CDR3 sequence: CASSSRKGDSPLHF. The CDR3 region has the DNA TGTGCCAGCAGCTCGAGAAAAGGTGATTCACCCCTCCACTTT.

The chain carries TRBV6-6 and TRBJ1-3; D is uncertain. Per the germline V gene, CDR1 is MNHNY and CDR2 is SVGAGI (reference sequence). The CDR3 contains 16 residues. V was clipped by 5 bases and J by 3 bases, with 17 bases between them. CDR3 amino acids: CASSPSGGGYGNTIYF. The CDR3 nucleotides are TGTGCCAGCAGTCCCTCGGGAGGAGGGTATGGAAACACCATATATTTT.

This clonotype was picked up many times. V gene TRBV2 combines with J gene TRBJ1-5, with 10 bases that match TRBD1. This CDR3 has 16 amino acids. J lost 7 bases, V lost 6 bases, and 12 bases had no gene match. Looked up from germline, CDR1 is SNHLY and CDR2 is FYNNEI. DNA for the CDR3: TGTGCCAGCAGCCCAGGGACAGGGGAATTTCGGCAGCCCCAGCATTTT. Encoded protein: CASSPGTGEFRQPQHF.

The chain uses TRBV11-3 and TRBJ2-1, with TRBD2 identical over 12 bases. The CDR3 runs to 15 residues. Trimming cost V 5 bases and J 5 bases; bases outside gene matches: 4. Looked up from germline, CDR1 is SGHNT and CDR2 is YENEEA. Here the CDR3 reads CASSQGLAGHNEQFF. The CDR3 nucleotides are TGTGCCAGCAGCCAGGGACTAGCGGGTCACAATGAGCAGTTCTTC.

This chain connects TRBV3-1 to TRBJ2-6; D unresolved. Trimming pared 3 bases from V and 0 bases from J, leaving 12 bases between. CDR1 is LGHDT, CDR2 YNNKEL, per germline (reference sequence). There are 17 residues in the CDR3. The CDR3 DNA sequence: TGTGCCAGCAGCCACCAGGACCAAACCTCTGGGGCCAACGTCCTGACTTTC. It encodes CASSHQDQTSGANVLTF.